A selection of T cell receptor beta chains follows, all from one sample in a study of blood T cells in healthy people across ages. TCRdb passed the 5' RACE reads through MiXCR, listing each CDR3 protein once. The sample lists 540,000 or so distinct CDR3 sequences, around half occurring once. Sequenced: blood. The source is an elderly man in good health. The conserved cysteine and the conserved F or W are not part of the CDR3 here.

CDR3 length | J gene | V gene | CDR3 protein
13 | TRBJ2-1 | TRBV20-1 | SARDGGEDDNEQF
13 | TRBJ1-2 | TRBV9 | ASSVGVGQGGGYT
14 | TRBJ2-7 | TRBV4-3 | VSSQAGTSGTYEQY
14 | . | TRBV15 | ATSRDSERNSYEQY
11 | TRBJ1-2 | TRBV29-1 | SVEDPPRKDYT
13 | TRBJ1-2 | TRBV9 | ASSLGTGGLYGHT
10 | TRBJ2-3 | TRBV25-1 | ASSDTSDTQY
13 | TRBJ1-1 | TRBV9 | ASSVGGGINTEAF
13 | TRBJ1-1 | TRBV4-1 | ASSQARDSFTEAF
13 | TRBJ2-6 | TRBV20-1 | SAERGVSGANVLT
13 | TRBJ2-1 | TRBV7-9 | ASNTGTRDGYEQF
11 | TRBJ2-4 | TRBV4-1 | ASSPGQGFIQY
12 | TRBJ2-3 | TRBV4-3 | ANSQELQPDTQY
11 | TRBJ1-1 | TRBV28 | ASSFQGNTEAF
14 | TRBJ2-1 | TRBV6-6 | ASSLPTGLAGGEQF
16 | TRBJ2-3 | TRBV4-1 | ASSQDADRRGGSDTQY
9 | TRBJ2-3 | TRBV12-3/TRBV12-4 | ASRRTDAQY
11 | . | TRBV7-9 | ASSVDSVGEQY
12 | TRBJ2-3 | TRBV24-1 | ATSDPKSRDTQY
15 | TRBJ2-7 | TRBV6-1 | ASSTVLPGQGASEHY
15 | TRBJ2-6 | TRBV7-9 | ASNSRGSRGVANVLT
13 | TRBJ2-1 | TRBV5-1 | ASSLRQGTSTEQF
12 | TRBJ1-2 | TRBV7-3 | ASSSRTGAYGYT
11 | TRBJ1-1 | TRBV19 | ASSRLDREEAF
14 | TRBJ1-4 | TRBV4-1 | ASSQDRDPTNEKLF
12 | TRBJ2-1 | TRBV6-5 | ASSYGTSDRVQF
11 | TRBJ1-4 | TRBV29-1 | SATGTGSEKLF
9 | TRBJ2-7 | TRBV10-3 | AIRGSYEQY
13 | TRBJ1-1 | TRBV7-9 | ASSLQGRVNTEAF
12 | TRBJ2-4 | TRBV20-1 | SAPWQGDSNIQY
15 | TRBJ2-5 | TRBV28 | ASTEVASGIPQETQY
12 | TRBJ1-4 | TRBV20-1 | SASGQPTNEKLF
13 | TRBJ2-3 | TRBV9 | ASSVGGSSADTQY
13 | TRBJ2-3 | TRBV20-1 | SASPLSGGTDTQY
12 | TRBJ2-7 | TRBV12-3/TRBV12-4 | ASSLIPPRYEQY
11 | TRBJ2-7 | TRBV20-1 | SASGHEGYEQY
12 | TRBJ2-5 | TRBV7-8 | ASSLFRVGETQY
16 | TRBJ2-1 | TRBV4-3 | ASSQGGSGGLNHNEQF
14 | TRBJ1-1 | TRBV5-1 | ASSLATGLPNTEAF
11 | TRBJ2-2 | TRBV29-1 | SVRTRLTGELF
13 | TRBJ1-2 | TRBV29-1 | SVEGTRETNYGYT
13 | TRBJ2-1 | TRBV7-9 | ASSQGLAGDNEQF
11 | TRBJ1-2 | TRBV7-9 | ASSSGQNYGYT
13 | TRBJ1-2 | TRBV6-5 | ASSSTGGSNYGYT
10 | . | TRBV5-1 | ASRPGSGEQY